The next 25 T cell receptor beta chains were all read from a single sample in a study of T cell clonotyping in hematopoietic cell transplantation. Assay used: immunoSEQ multiplex PCR; TCRdb lists only in-frame clones, some missing. The profile shows around 9,000 clones, over 60% of them singletons. This specimen was peripheral blood mononuclear cells, taken 180 days after allogeneic stem cell transplant. These receptors were taken from a female patient aged 45-60 years who had an allogeneic stem cell transplant from a related donor, so the T cells may come from the graft donor. Some clones in this sample may be carry-over from other donors' samples.

V is TRBV6-5 and J is TRBJ2-7; the D call may be TRBD1 or TRBD2 (5 bases each). V gave up 10 bases and J gave up 6 bases, with 19 bases separating them. The length of the CDR3 is 13 residues. Looked up from germline, CDR1 is MNHEY and CDR2 is SVGAGI. The CDR3 loop is CATSPGRGSEQYF. CDR3 coding DNA: TGTGCCACCTCCCCGGGACGAGGGAGCGAGCAGTACTTC.

The gene calls are TRBV19 and TRBJ2-7, with D tentatively TRBD2 (6 bases). This CDR3 is built from 16 residues. V lost 5 bases, J lost 0 bases, and 17 bases lay in between. Germline loops: CDR1 LNHDA, CDR2 SQIVND (reference sequence). DNA of the CDR3: TGTGCCAGTAGTCTTGGCGGGGTTATGAGCTCCTACGAGCAGTACTTC. Its translation: CASSLGGVMSSYEQYF.

This chain connects TRBV7-2 to TRBJ2-3; TRBD2 matches at 8 bases. With 0 bases clipped from V and 4 bases from J, the junction kept 9 bases outside the gene matches. Germline-derived CDR1 and CDR2 are SGHTA and FQGNSA. This CDR3 is built from 17 residues. CDR3 amino acids: CASSLASVAGPPDTQYF. Written as DNA, the CDR3 is TGTGCCAGCAGCTTAGCTTCGGTAGCGGGGCCGCCAGATACGCAGTATTTT.

The chain combines TRBV29-1 with TRBJ1-1; 8 positions match TRBD1. J gave up 2 bases and V 6 bases, and 5 bases lay outside the gene matches. CDR1 is SQVTM, CDR2 ANQGSEA, per germline. The CDR3 runs 13 residues. The CDR3 DNA follows: TGCAGCGTAACAGGGGGGAAAAACACTGAAGCTTTCTTT. It specifies CSVTGGKNTEAFF.

The rearrangement joins TRBV7-3 to TRBJ2-5, with 9 bases identical to TRBD2. Per the germline V gene, CDR1 is SGHTA and CDR2 is FQGTGA. V lost 5 bases and J lost 2; bases outside the gene matches: 15. The CDR3 consists of 18 residues. Here the CDR3 DNA reads TGTGCCAGCAGCCGCCGAAGTGGCGGGGGGGCGTGGCAAGAGACCCAGTACTTC. This codes for CASSRRSGGGAWQETQYF.

This chain uses TRBV6-1 with TRBJ1-5; no clear D. V lost 2 bases and J 6 bases, leaving 8 bases between the germline ends. Germline CDR1 is MNHNS and CDR2 is SASEGT. The CDR3 contains 13 residues. The CDR3 loop is CASSEHSRQPQHF. The CDR3 DNA reads TGTGCCAGCAGTGAACACAGTCGTCAGCCCCAGCATTTT.

This clone was observed a few times. The chain links TRBV5-4 to TRBJ1-4; D is unclear. This CDR3 region has 12 residues. V shed 6 bases and J shed 5 bases, with 8 bases lying between them. In germline, CDR1 is SGHNT, CDR2 YYREEE (reference sequence). The CDR3 loop reads CASKGENEKLFF. The CDR3 nucleotides read TGTGCCAGCAAAGGAGAAAATGAAAAACTGTTTTTT.

This rearrangement joins TRBV7-9 to TRBJ1-6; 9 bases agree with TRBD1. Trimming cost V 5 bases and J 4 bases; bases outside gene matches: 6. From germline, CDR1 is SEHNR and CDR2 FQNEAQ (reference sequence). The CDR3 contains 16 residues. The CDR3 here is CASSAGTGFYNSPLHF. CDR3 DNA: TGTGCCAGCAGCGCCGGGACAGGGTTTTATAATTCACCCCTCCACTTT. The complete variable domain, with remaining parts taken from reference TRBV7-9 and TRBJ1-6, reads DTGVSQNPRHKITKRGQNVTFRCDPISEHNRLYWYRQTLGQGPEFLTYFQNEAQLEKSRLLSDRFSAERPKGSFSTLEIQRTEQGDSAMYLCASSAGTGFYNSPLHFGNGTRLTVT.

The chain recombines TRBV10-3 with TRBJ2-1; possibly TRBD1 for D (5 bases). The V gene's germline CDR1 is ENHRY and CDR2 SYGVKD. The ends were cut back, 7 bases at V and 2 bases at J, with 21 bases in the middle. The CDR3 length is 17 residues. Written as DNA, the CDR3 is TGTGCCATCAATGGAATCGGGCAGGGAAAAACCTACAATGAGCAGTTCTTC. Translation gives CAINGIGQGKTYNEQFF.

The chain recombines TRBV5-1 with TRBJ2-5; 9 bases are a match to TRBD2. J was trimmed by 3 bases and V by 4 bases; bases with no gene match: 10. The germline gives CDR1 SGHRS, CDR2 YFSETQ. There are 16 residues in the CDR3. The CDR3 here is CASSPGSSGGEETQYF. CDR3 DNA sequence: TGCGCCAGCAGCCCGGGGAGTAGCGGGGGTGAAGAGACCCAGTACTTC. Full variable domain (outside the CDR3, taken from reference TRBV5-1 and TRBJ2-5): KAGVTQTPRYLIKTRGQQVTLSCSPISGHRSVSWYQQTPGQGLQFLFEYFSETQRNKGNFPGRFSGRQFSNSRSEMNVSTLELGDSALYLCASSPGSSGGEETQYFGPGTRLLVL.

The chain employs TRBV9 and TRBJ1-2; D remains unclear. The V end was cut by 3 bases, the J end by 8 bases, with 8 bases between. CDR1 and CDR2 (germline): SGDLS, YYNGEE. The CDR3 loop spans 11 amino acids. The CDR3 sequence is CASSALRGYTF. The DNA for the CDR3 is TGTGCCAGCAGCGCGCTCAGAGGCTACACCTTC.

The CDR3 loop reads CASSLYPQGNTEAFF. The CDR3 nucleotides are TGTGCCAGCAGCTTGTATCCTCAGGGGAACACTGAAGCTTTCTTT. This chain links TRBV7-2 with TRBJ1-1; maybe TRBD1 (5 bases). V lost 3 bases, J lost 1 base, and 12 bases lay in between. The germline CDR1 and CDR2 sequences are SGHTA and FQGNSA. The CDR3 has 15 amino acids.

The chain couples TRBV27 to TRBJ2-7; D uncertain. V lost 2 bases, J lost 5 bases, and 10 bases lay in between. The CDR3 consists of 13 residues. The germline CDR1 and CDR2 sequences are MNHEY and SMNVEV (reference sequence). The CDR3 sequence: CASSLVFSDEQYF. CDR3 sequence (DNA): TGTGCCAGCAGTTTAGTTTTTTCCGACGAGCAGTACTTC.

This clone was counted a few times. V gene TRBV7-2 combines with J gene TRBJ2-7; TRBD2 aligns across 8 bases. The V gene's germline CDR1 is SGHTA and CDR2 FQGNSA. The CDR3 length is 15 residues. The trim removed 5 bases at V and 5 bases at J, leaving 11 bases unmatched. CDR3 sequence: CASSRDRGTRNEQYF. The DNA for the CDR3 is TGTGCCAGCAGCCGGGACCGAGGGACTAGAAACGAGCAGTACTTC.

This clone was observed a few times. The chain links TRBV6-1 to TRBJ1-1, with 11 bases aligning to TRBD1. The CDR3 length is 16 residues. From germline, CDR1 is MNHNS and CDR2 SASEGT. With V trimmed by 3 bases and J by 5 bases, 8 bases remained unmatched. The CDR3 loop is CASSDGTGGGGTEAFF. The CDR3 DNA sequence: TGTGCCAGCAGTGACGGGACAGGGGGGGGTGGAACTGAAGCTTTCTTT.

The chain links TRBV19 to TRBJ2-7, with D perhaps TRBD1 (6 bases). Germline V gives CDR1 LNHDA, CDR2 SQIVND (reference sequence). Trimming pared 5 bases from V and 3 bases from J, leaving 17 bases between. This CDR3 region has 15 residues. The DNA of the CDR3 is TGTGCCAGTAGTGGCGTGGCAGGGGATAGCTACGAGCAGTACTTC. It yields the protein CASSGVAGDSYEQYF.

The chain combines TRBV30 with TRBJ2-3; perhaps TRBD2 as D (6 bases). CDR3 length equals 13 residues. Trimming took 0 bases from V and 4 from J, leaving 8 bases between them. Germline V CDR1 and CDR2: GTSNPN, SVGIG (reference sequence). The CDR3 DNA reads TGTGCCTGGAGTGTACGCGGGGCAGATACGCAGTATTTT. Its protein is CAWSVRGADTQYF.

The chain joins TRBV19 to TRBJ1-4, with D uncertain. The V and J ends lost 5 bases and 4 bases respectively, with 20 bases between them. The CDR3 totals 17 residues. Germline CDR1 LNHDA, CDR2 SQIVND (reference sequence). The CDR3 nucleotides read TGTGCCAGTAGTGCCTATGTGGAAGGGATTCTTAATGAAAAACTGTTTTTT. Its translation: CASSAYVEGILNEKLFF.

This clone was recorded once. V is TRBV11-2 and J is TRBJ1-3, with D unresolved. Germline lookup yields CDR1 SGHAT and CDR2 FQNNGV. Trimming took off 5 bases at V and 0 bases at J, with 17 bases between the two ends. The CDR3 is 17 amino acids. The CDR3 nucleotides read TGTGCCAGCAGCCCTAATCAAGGTTTAAACTCTGGAAACACCATATATTTT. Amino acids: CASSPNQGLNSGNTIYF. The whole variable domain, filled in from reference TRBV11-2 and TRBJ1-3, reads EAGVAQSPRYKIIEKRQSVAFWCNPISGHATLYWYQQILGQGPKLLIQFQNNGVVDDSQLPKDRFSAERLKGVDSTLKIQPAKLEDSAVYLCASSPNQGLNSGNTIYFGEGSWLTVV.

In this sample, this clone turned up a few times. This sequence joins TRBV29-1 and TRBJ1-1; D is unresolved. Germline-derived CDR1 and CDR2 are SQVTM and ANQGSEA. The length of the CDR3 is 11 residues. V lost 6 bases and J lost 8, with 13 bases in between. The CDR3: CSVFKSIEAFF. CDR3 nucleotide sequence: TGCAGCGTATTTAAATCTATCGAAGCTTTCTTT.

This chain joins TRBV5-1 and TRBJ2-7; D is perhaps TRBD1 or TRBD2 (6 bases each). V gave up 2 bases and J gave up 7 bases, with 10 bases separating them. There are 12 residues in the CDR3. Germline-derived CDR1 and CDR2 are SGHRS and YFSETQ. The CDR3 nucleotides are TGCGCCAGCAGCTTCACAGGGAGGGAGCAGTACTTC. Protein product: CASSFTGREQYF.

The chain joins TRBV9 to TRBJ2-1; no definite D call. There are 15 residues in the CDR3. Germline CDR1 is SGDLS and CDR2 is YYNGEE. With 4 bases removed from V and 8 bases from J, the gap between germline ends came to 19 bases. CDR3 nucleotides: TGTGCCAGCAGCCCACTTTACGAAGGTGGGGATGAGCAGTTCTTC. Its translation: CASSPLYEGGDEQFF.

V and J are TRBV5-6 and TRBJ1-4; D is perhaps TRBD1 (6 bases). Trimming pared 1 base from V and 14 bases from J, leaving 21 bases between. In germline, CDR1 is SGHDT, CDR2 YYEEEE. The CDR3 length is 15 residues. The CDR3 DNA follows: TGTGCCAGCAGCTTGTATCTTACAGGGACTCGTATCCTGTTTTTT. Its translation is CASSLYLTGTRILFF.

The J gene is TRBJ1-1, the V gene TRBV4-3; D is ambiguous. CDR1 and CDR2 (germline): LGHNA, YSLEER. Trimming stripped 0 bases from V and 3 bases from J, with 11 bases between. CDR3 length: 15 residues. This chain's CDR3 is CASSQDGVADTEAFF. The CDR3 DNA reads TGCGCCAGCAGCCAAGACGGGGTGGCGGACACTGAAGCTTTCTTT.

The chain is built from TRBV15 and TRBJ1-5; D is uncertain. CDR3 length: 14 amino acids. Between the trimmed V and J ends, which lost 3 bases and 7 bases, there was a span of 13 bases. Germline V gene sequence: CDR1 LNHNV, CDR2 YYDKDF (reference sequence). The CDR3 DNA sequence: TGTGCCACCAGCAGTACGGTTCAGGTCCAGCCCCAGCATTTT. Translation gives CATSSTVQVQPQHF.